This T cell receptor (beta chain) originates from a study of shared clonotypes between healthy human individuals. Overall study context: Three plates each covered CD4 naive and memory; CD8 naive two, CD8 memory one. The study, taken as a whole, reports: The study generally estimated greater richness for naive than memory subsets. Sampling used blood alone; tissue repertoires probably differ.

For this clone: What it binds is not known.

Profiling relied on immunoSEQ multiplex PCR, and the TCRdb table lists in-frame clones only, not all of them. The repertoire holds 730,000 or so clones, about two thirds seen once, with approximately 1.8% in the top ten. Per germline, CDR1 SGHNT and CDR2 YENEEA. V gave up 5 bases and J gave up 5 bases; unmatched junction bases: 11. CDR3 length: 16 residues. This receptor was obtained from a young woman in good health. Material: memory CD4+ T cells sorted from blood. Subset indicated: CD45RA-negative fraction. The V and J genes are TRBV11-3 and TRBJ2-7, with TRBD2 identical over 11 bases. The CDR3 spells CASSKGLAARWNEQYF. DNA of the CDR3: TGTGCCAGCAGCAAGGGACTAGCGGCCCGTTGGAACGAGCAGTACTTC.